This passage covers 16 T cell receptor beta chains from one sample sequenced in a study of T cell repertoires in cytomegalovirus infection. TCRdb passed the reads through MiXCR, listing each CDR3 protein once. Seen here are over 150,000 distinct CDR3 sequences, about a sixth observed once, and the top ten hold 20% to 25%. What was sequenced was CD8+ T cells from PBMCs. These receptors came from a human donor in good health (CMV status not recorded). Some clones in this sample may be carry-over from other donors' samples.

This clonotype showed up just a few times. The V and J genes are TRBV5-1 and TRBJ1-2; D gene uncertain. This CDR3 has 12 residues. Germline assignment: CDR1 SGHRS and CDR2 YFSETQ. The V end lost 7 bases, the J end lost 2 bases, and 9 bases lay between the germline ends. The CDR3 DNA sequence: TGCGCCAGCTACCACGAAAACTATGGCTACACCTTC. It specifies CASYHENYGYTF.

This clonotype turned up a few times. The chain combines TRBV2 with TRBJ1-5, with D unresolved. There are 13 residues in the CDR3. Between the trimmed V and J ends, which lost 4 bases and 3 bases, there was a span of 7 bases. Germline-derived CDR1 and CDR2 are SNHLY and FYNNEI. As DNA, the CDR3 is TGTGCCAGCAGTGCACGGATCAATCAGCCCCAGCATTTT. Its translation is CASSARINQPQHF.

This clonotype showed up many times. This chain uses TRBV4-1 with TRBJ1-1, with D perhaps TRBD1 (5 bases). V was pared by 0 bases and J by 0 bases, with 14 bases between. The V gene's germline CDR1 is MGHRA and CDR2 YSYEKL. This CDR3 has 17 residues. The CDR3 DNA sequence: TGCGCCAGCAGCCAAGATTCGGGGCAGCCCATGAACACTGAAGCTTTCTTT. This encodes CASSQDSGQPMNTEAFF.

V gene TRBV24-1 combines with J gene TRBJ2-1; TRBD1 is a possible D gene (6 bases). Trimming left V 6 bases short and J 5 bases short, with 16 bases between. Germline V lookup: CDR1 KGHDR, CDR2 SFDVKD. The CDR3 consists of 15 residues. In DNA form, the CDR3 reads TGTGCCACCAGTCTTCCACAGGGAATCCACAATGAGCAGTTCTTC. Translated, it gives CATSLPQGIHNEQFF.

The rearrangement joins TRBV9 to TRBJ1-5, with a weak D call TRBD1 (5 bases). Germline V lookup: CDR1 SGDLS, CDR2 YYNGEE. The CDR3 totals 14 residues. V dropped 4 bases and J dropped 4 bases, with 12 bases sitting between them. This chain's CDR3 is CASSLGGVNQPQHF. For the CDR3, the DNA is TGTGCCAGCAGCCTCGGGGGAGTTAATCAGCCCCAGCATTTT. The entire variable domain, with the rest obtained from reference TRBV9 and TRBJ1-5, is as follows: DSGVTQTPKHLITATGQRVTLRCSPRSGDLSVYWYQQSLDQGLQFLIQYYNGEERAKGNILERFSAQQFPDLHSELNLSSLELGDSALYFCASSLGGVNQPQHFGDGTRLSIL.

The chain combines TRBV29-1 with TRBJ1-2; 7 nucleotides align to TRBD1. The length of the CDR3 is 13 residues. The germline V gene has CDR1 SQVTM and CDR2 ANQGSEA. With V trimmed by 7 bases and J by 8 bases, 13 bases remained unmatched. CDR3 loop: CSAGGAGGEGYTF. CDR3 sequence (DNA): TGCAGCGCTGGAGGGGCAGGGGGTGAGGGCTACACCTTC.

CDR3 region: CASSQGSWRIDEQYF. The CDR3 nucleotides are TGTGCCAGCAGCCAAGGCAGCTGGCGTATAGACGAGCAGTACTTC. The genes are TRBV5-6 and TRBJ2-7; no firm D call. In germline, CDR1 is SGHDT, CDR2 YYEEEE. The CDR3 is made up of 15 amino acids. V lost 4 bases and J lost 5, with 19 bases in between.

This clonotype has just a few counts. V usage is TRBV2 and J usage is TRBJ2-5, with 7 bases aligning to TRBD1. Germline V gene data show CDR1 as SNHLY and CDR2 as FYNNEI. CDR3 length equals 17 residues. The V and J ends lost 7 bases and 0 bases, in that order; junction bases with no gene match: 14. CDR3 amino acids: CASIAIRDREYQETQYF. The CDR3 DNA sequence: TGTGCCAGCATTGCTATCCGGGACAGAGAGTACCAAGAGACCCAGTACTTC.

This chain links TRBV4-1 with TRBJ2-1; 7 positions match TRBD1. The CDR3 loop spans 16 amino acids. Germline V gene data show CDR1 as MGHRA and CDR2 as YSYEKL. With 5 bases clipped from V and 3 bases from J, the junction kept 10 bases outside the gene matches. CDR3: CASSDVDRDSYNEQFF. The CDR3 nucleotides read TGCGCCAGCAGCGACGTAGACCGGGACAGCTACAATGAGCAGTTCTTC.

The chain uses TRBV6-4 and TRBJ1-1; D remains unclear. The CDR3 runs 15 residues. Germline V lookup: CDR1 MRHNA, CDR2 SNTAGT. Trimming left V 4 bases short and J 0 bases short, with 12 bases between. CDR3 sequence reads: CASSALTKMNTEAFF. The CDR3, as DNA: TGTGCCAGCAGTGCCTTGACAAAGATGAACACTGAAGCTTTCTTT.

The V call is TRBV12-3 or TRBV12-4, the J call TRBJ1-5; D is possibly TRBD1 (5 bases). This CDR3 has 17 amino acids. V dropped 4 bases and J dropped 5 bases, with 21 bases sitting between them. The CDR3 sequence: CASSSFYRQPQDQPQHF. In DNA form, the CDR3 reads TGTGCCAGCAGTTCTTTCTACCGACAGCCCCAGGATCAGCCCCAGCATTTT.

The V call is TRBV12-5, the J call TRBJ2-7, with D possibly being TRBD1 (5 bases). Germline lookup yields CDR1 LGHNT and CDR2 FRNRAP. The CDR3 consists of 17 residues. The V end lost 0 bases, the J end lost 3 bases, and 18 bases lay between the germline ends. CDR3: CASGLVDQGLAIYEQYF. Here the CDR3 DNA reads TGTGCTAGTGGTTTGGTTGACCAGGGTCTCGCGATCTACGAGCAGTACTTC. Looking up the rest from reference TRBV12-5 and TRBJ2-7 gives the full variable domain: DARVTQTPRHKVTEMGQEVTMRCQPILGHNTVFWYRQTMMQGLELLAYFRNRAPLDDSGMPKDRFSAEMPDATLATLKIQPSEPRDSAVYFCASGLVDQGLAIYEQYFGPGTRLTVT.

The CDR3 DNA is TGTGCCAGCAGCACCTCAGGGGGCGGCTATGGCTACACCTTC. Translating gives CASSTSGGGYGYTF. The gene calls are TRBV7-9 and TRBJ1-2; TRBD1 matches 8 bases. CDR1 is SEHNR and CDR2 is FQNEAQ in the germline V gene (reference sequence). This CDR3 comprises 14 residues. The V segment lost 5 bases and the J segment 4 bases; nucleotides outside the gene matches: 6. The complete variable domain, with remaining parts taken from reference TRBV7-9 and TRBJ1-2, reads DTGVSQNPRHKITKRGQNVTFRCDPISEHNRLYWYRQTLGQGPEFLTYFQNEAQLEKSRLLSDRFSAERPKGSFSTLEIQRTEQGDSAMYLCASSTSGGGYGYTFGSGTRLTVV.

The J gene is TRBJ1-1, the V gene TRBV6-2 or TRBV6-3, with a weak D call TRBD1 (6 bases). V dropped 2 bases and J dropped 8 bases, with 18 bases sitting between them. Germline-derived CDR1 and CDR2 are MNHEY and SVGEGT. The CDR3 length is 15 residues. The CDR3 coding sequence is TGTGCCAGCAGTTACACAGGGAGTGGGTACCTCGAAGCTTTCTTT. It yields the protein CASSYTGSGYLEAFF.

This clonotype was found a few times. This chain connects TRBV28 to TRBJ2-3; 9 bases are shared with TRBD1. Germline V gene sequence: CDR1 MDHEN, CDR2 SYDVKM. The CDR3 extends over 15 amino acids. V trimming: 6 bases; J trimming: 5 bases; junction bases outside the gene matches: 9. The chain's CDR3 is CASSFVTGGKDTQYF. CDR3 DNA: TGTGCCAGCAGCTTTGTTACAGGGGGCAAAGATACGCAGTATTTT.

The CDR3 region is CASGKEGIGEQYF. CDR3 in DNA: TGTGCCAGCGGAAAGGAGGGAATCGGCGAGCAGTACTTC. The chain couples TRBV7-6 to TRBJ2-7, with a weak D call TRBD2 (6 bases). Germline CDR1 and CDR2: SGHVS and FNYEAQ. V was trimmed by 8 bases and J by 6 bases, leaving 17 bases between them. This CDR3 has 13 residues. The complete variable domain, with remaining parts taken from reference TRBV7-6 and TRBJ2-7, reads GAGVSQSPRYKVTKRGQDVALRCDPISGHVSLYWYRQALGQGPEFLTYFNYEAQQDKSGLPNDRFSAERPEGSISTLTIQRTEQRDSAMYRCASGKEGIGEQYFGPGTRLTVT.